These T cell receptor beta chains were read from a single sample in a study of blood T cells in healthy people across ages. TCRdb analysed the 5' RACE reads with MiXCR anew, one entry per CDR3 protein. The sample includes 650,000 to 1,000,000 distinct CDR3 sequences, around 36% of them seen just once. Sequencing was done on a sample of blood. The source of these receptors is a man between 18 and 29 years old in good health. The CDR3 runs from the conserved cysteine through the conserved F or W. The D gene is left open where the match is weak. Part of the rows lack a size; the others show once, few, many or a class for expanded clones.

CDR3aa	CDR3nt	v_gene	j_gene	d_gene	abundance
CASSLDSTATYNEQFF	TGTGCCAGCAGCCTCGACTCAACCGCCACTTACAATGAGCAGTTCTTC	TRBV9	TRBJ2-1	-	-
CASSFRGAQETQYF	TGTGCCAGCAGTTTCCGGGGGGCCCAAGAGACCCAGTACTTC	TRBV12-3/TRBV12-4	TRBJ2-5	-	-
CASSVGPDVDTQYF	TGTGCCAGCAGCGTCGGGCCGGACGTCGATACGCAGTATTTT	TRBV7-3	TRBJ2-3	-	-
CASMGEGASNQPQHF	TGTGCCAGCATGGGGGAGGGGGCTAGCAATCAGCCCCAGCATTTT	TRBV2	TRBJ1-5	TRBD1	few
CSARDGGYYEQFF	TGCAGTGCTAGAGATGGAGGGTACTATGAGCAGTTCTTC	TRBV20-1	TRBJ2-1	-	once
CASTPGAQRGPYNEQFF	TGTGCCAGCACCCCCGGAGCCCAGCGGGGGCCCTACAATGAGCAGTTCTTC	TRBV7-2	TRBJ2-1	TRBD2	many
CASILTSYEQYF	TGTGCCAGCATCCTCACCTCCTACGAGCAGTACTTC	TRBV6-1	TRBJ2-7	-	-
CANSLGEGSAEAFF	TGTGCCAACAGTTTAGGGGAGGGAAGCGCTGAAGCTTTCTTT	TRBV12-3/TRBV12-4	TRBJ1-1	-	-
CSAETGLYTEAFF	TGCAGCGCTGAGACAGGGCTTTACACTGAAGCTTTCTTT	TRBV29-1	TRBJ1-1	TRBD1	-
CASSLDSRRPSAEAFF	TGTGCCAGCAGCTTAGATTCGAGACGGCCGTCGGCTGAAGCTTTCTTT	TRBV7-9	TRBJ1-1	-	-
CASSPRWANTGELFF	TGTGCCAGCAGCCCGCGTTGGGCGAACACCGGGGAGCTGTTTTTT	TRBV14	TRBJ2-2	-	few
CASSDDSGANVLTF	TGCGCCAGCAGTGACGACTCTGGGGCCAACGTCCTGACTTTC	TRBV4-1	TRBJ2-6	-	few
CASSPPRAENTEAFF	TGTGCCAGCTCACCACCCAGGGCAGAGAACACTGAAGCTTTCTTT	TRBV18	TRBJ1-1	-	few
CASSLGGKRTGYEQYF	TGTGCCAGCAGCTTAGGGGGCAAACGGACAGGCTACGAGCAGTACTTC	TRBV7-2	TRBJ2-7	TRBD1	many
CSARVLQGLNSYNEQFF	TGCAGTGCTAGAGTCTTACAGGGTCTTAACTCCTACAATGAGCAGTTCTTC	TRBV20-1	TRBJ2-1	-	-
CASSLPPNEKLFF	TGTGCCAGCAGCTTGCCCCCTAATGAAAAACTGTTTTTT	TRBV5-5	TRBJ1-4	-	-
CASSVEPTTEAFF	TGTGCCAGCAGCGTAGAACCGACCACTGAAGCTTTCTTT	TRBV9	TRBJ1-1	-	-
CASSFGDRDYHEQFF	TGTGCCAGCAGCTTTGGGGACAGGGATTATCATGAGCAGTTCTTC	TRBV7-9	TRBJ2-1	TRBD1	-
CASSQQTTGVYGTDTQYF	TGTGCCAGCAGCCAACAAACCACAGGGGTATACGGGACAGATACGCAGTATTTT	TRBV4-2	TRBJ2-3	TRBD1	few
CAISESTREVVASEHEQFF	TGTGCCATCAGTGAGTCGACTCGGGAGGTAGTGGCTTCAGAACATGAGCAGTTCTTC	TRBV10-3	TRBJ2-1	TRBD2	-
CASSLGEGAMGSPLHF	TGTGCCAGCAGCTTAGGGGAGGGGGCCATGGGTTCACCCCTCCACTTT	TRBV7-2	TRBJ1-6	TRBD1	few
CASSGFRTSGGSSYNEQFF	TGTGCCAGCAGTGGGTTCAGGACTAGCGGGGGATCTTCCTACAATGAGCAGTTCTTC	TRBV12-3/TRBV12-4	TRBJ2-1	TRBD2	-
CASSPPVGGFTEAFF	TGTGCCAGCAGCCCACCCGTGGGGGGCTTCACTGAAGCTTTCTTT	TRBV7-2	TRBJ1-1	-	-
CASSPERFSGSPLHF	TGTGCCAGCAGTCCAGAGCGATTCTCTGGGTCACCCCTCCACTTT	TRBV6-5	TRBJ1-6	-	-
CASSFGASYEQYF	TGTGCCAGCAGTTTCGGGGCCTCCTACGAGCAGTACTTC	TRBV6-2/TRBV6-3	TRBJ2-7	-	few
CASRSYTGELFF	TGTGCCAGCAGATCATACACCGGGGAGCTGTTTTTT	TRBV28	TRBJ2-2	-	-
CASSLWGQRTDTQYF	TGTGCCAGCAGTTTATGGGGACAGAGAACAGATACGCAGTATTTT	TRBV12-3/TRBV12-4	TRBJ2-3	TRBD1	-
CSASPPGQIYEQYF	TGCAGTGCTAGCCCTCCGGGACAGATCTACGAGCAGTACTTC	TRBV20-1	TRBJ2-7	TRBD1	many
CASSPQGAHETQYF	TGTGCCAGCAGTCCCCAGGGGGCCCATGAGACCCAGTACTTC	TRBV6-5	TRBJ2-5	TRBD1	few
CASSHDLAGTDTQYF	TGCGCCAGCAGCCACGACCTAGCGGGCACAGATACGCAGTATTTT	TRBV4-3	TRBJ2-3	TRBD2	many
CASSLTGTGQPQHF	TGTGCCAGCAGTTTGACAGGGACAGGTCAGCCCCAGCATTTT	TRBV27	TRBJ1-5	TRBD1	few
CASSYSYTGQETQYF	TGTGCCAGCAGTTACTCGTACACAGGACAAGAGACCCAGTACTTC	TRBV6-5	TRBJ2-5	-	many
CSARGGDEKLFF	TGCAGTGCTAGAGGGGGAGATGAAAAACTGTTTTTT	TRBV20-1	TRBJ1-4	-	-
CASSQDPVAQPQHF	TGCGCCAGCAGCCAAGATCCGGTAGCTCAGCCCCAGCATTTT	TRBV4-3	TRBJ1-5	-	few
CASSQGRLGESYTF	TGCGCCAGCAGCCAGGGTCGATTAGGGGAAAGCTACACCTTC	TRBV4-1	TRBJ1-2	-	many
CASSQAFLGAGPFYEQYF	TGCGCCAGCAGCCAAGCTTTTTTGGGAGCAGGCCCTTTCTACGAGCAGTACTTC	TRBV4-3	TRBJ2-7	-	once
CASVIRRGNIQYF	TGTGCTAGTGTGATTAGGCGTGGAAACATTCAGTACTTC	TRBV12-5	TRBJ2-4	-	-
CASRALRTSGANVLTF	TGTGCCAGCAGAGCTCTGAGGACCTCTGGGGCCAACGTCCTGACTTTC	TRBV2	TRBJ2-6	-	-
CASSLQGAPETQYF	TGTGCCAGCAGCTTGCAGGGGGCCCCAGAGACCCAGTACTTC	TRBV7-9	TRBJ2-5	TRBD1	few
CSAYNRGSRSGYTF	TGCAGTGCGTACAACAGGGGGTCGAGGAGTGGCTACACCTTC	TRBV20-1	TRBJ1-2	TRBD1	many
CASRITGGRQPQHF	TGTGCCAGCAGGATTACAGGGGGCCGGCAGCCCCAGCATTTT	TRBV6-2/TRBV6-3	TRBJ1-5	TRBD1	-